This T cell receptor beta chain was retrieved from a study of T cell responses to AZD1222 COVID-19 vaccine. Some clones are missing from TCRdb's copy, which holds only in-frame ones; the method was immunoSEQ multiplex PCR. The sample shows 130,000 or so clones, more than 80% of them seen only once. Overall study findings and caveats: Vaccination with two AZD1222 doses was followed by a rise in Spike-specific TCR breadth and depth. White British people made up most donors, females outnumbered males, and clonal diversity was possibly underestimated.

The CDR3 runs 15 residues. With 2 bases clipped from V and 6 bases from J, the junction kept 2 bases outside the gene matches. Germline CDR1 reads ENHRY; CDR2 reads SYGVKD. This clone came up once. Antigen specificity is unknown. The chain employs TRBV10-3 and TRBJ2-1; 12 nucleotides match TRBD2. This receptor was taken from an adult in good health. The sample consisted of peripheral blood, taken on day 0 of AZD1222 vaccination. The CDR3 sequence: CAISEGLAGPNEQFF. The CDR3 DNA reads as TGTGCCATCAGTGAGGGACTAGCGGGGCCCAATGAGCAGTTCTTC.